This TCR beta chain was captured in a study of shared clonotypes between healthy human individuals. Study-level points and caveats: Sampling included only blood; tissue repertoires likely differ.

Positively selected for CCR7, the CD45RO-negative cells used as naive CD8 cells excluded terminally differentiated effector memory CD45RA+ cells. Every immunoSEQ plate was one replicate of a subset's evenly spread DNA. Clones were read by immunoSEQ multiplex PCR, and TCRdb kept only the in-frame ones, dropping some. Of millions of clones listed, about 94% are singletons. With regard to this clone: Its antigen is undetermined.

The CDR3 spans 15 residues. CDR1 and CDR2 from the germline V gene are SQVTM and ANQGSEA. The ends lost 5 bases at V and 0 bases at J; junction bases unmatched: 6. The rearrangement uses TRBV29-1 and TRBJ2-1; 8 bases align to TRBD2. What was sequenced was naive CD8+ T cells sorted from blood. The sequence was collected from a man younger than 35 in good health. The CDR3 is CSVRSGASSYNEQFF. The CDR3 nucleotides are TGCAGCGTTCGTAGCGGGGCCAGCTCCTACAATGAGCAGTTCTTC.